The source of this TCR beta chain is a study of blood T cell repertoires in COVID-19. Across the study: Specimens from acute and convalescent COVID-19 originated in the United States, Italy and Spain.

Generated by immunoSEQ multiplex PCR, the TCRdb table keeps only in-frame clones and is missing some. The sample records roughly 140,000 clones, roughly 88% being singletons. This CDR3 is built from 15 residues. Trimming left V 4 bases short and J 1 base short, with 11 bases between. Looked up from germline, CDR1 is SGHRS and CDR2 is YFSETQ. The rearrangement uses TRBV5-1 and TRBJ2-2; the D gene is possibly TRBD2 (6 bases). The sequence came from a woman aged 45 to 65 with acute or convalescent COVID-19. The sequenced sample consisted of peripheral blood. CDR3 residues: CASSPGTWNTGELFF. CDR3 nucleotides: TGCGCCAGCAGCCCCGGGACTTGGAACACCGGGGAGCTGTTTTTT.